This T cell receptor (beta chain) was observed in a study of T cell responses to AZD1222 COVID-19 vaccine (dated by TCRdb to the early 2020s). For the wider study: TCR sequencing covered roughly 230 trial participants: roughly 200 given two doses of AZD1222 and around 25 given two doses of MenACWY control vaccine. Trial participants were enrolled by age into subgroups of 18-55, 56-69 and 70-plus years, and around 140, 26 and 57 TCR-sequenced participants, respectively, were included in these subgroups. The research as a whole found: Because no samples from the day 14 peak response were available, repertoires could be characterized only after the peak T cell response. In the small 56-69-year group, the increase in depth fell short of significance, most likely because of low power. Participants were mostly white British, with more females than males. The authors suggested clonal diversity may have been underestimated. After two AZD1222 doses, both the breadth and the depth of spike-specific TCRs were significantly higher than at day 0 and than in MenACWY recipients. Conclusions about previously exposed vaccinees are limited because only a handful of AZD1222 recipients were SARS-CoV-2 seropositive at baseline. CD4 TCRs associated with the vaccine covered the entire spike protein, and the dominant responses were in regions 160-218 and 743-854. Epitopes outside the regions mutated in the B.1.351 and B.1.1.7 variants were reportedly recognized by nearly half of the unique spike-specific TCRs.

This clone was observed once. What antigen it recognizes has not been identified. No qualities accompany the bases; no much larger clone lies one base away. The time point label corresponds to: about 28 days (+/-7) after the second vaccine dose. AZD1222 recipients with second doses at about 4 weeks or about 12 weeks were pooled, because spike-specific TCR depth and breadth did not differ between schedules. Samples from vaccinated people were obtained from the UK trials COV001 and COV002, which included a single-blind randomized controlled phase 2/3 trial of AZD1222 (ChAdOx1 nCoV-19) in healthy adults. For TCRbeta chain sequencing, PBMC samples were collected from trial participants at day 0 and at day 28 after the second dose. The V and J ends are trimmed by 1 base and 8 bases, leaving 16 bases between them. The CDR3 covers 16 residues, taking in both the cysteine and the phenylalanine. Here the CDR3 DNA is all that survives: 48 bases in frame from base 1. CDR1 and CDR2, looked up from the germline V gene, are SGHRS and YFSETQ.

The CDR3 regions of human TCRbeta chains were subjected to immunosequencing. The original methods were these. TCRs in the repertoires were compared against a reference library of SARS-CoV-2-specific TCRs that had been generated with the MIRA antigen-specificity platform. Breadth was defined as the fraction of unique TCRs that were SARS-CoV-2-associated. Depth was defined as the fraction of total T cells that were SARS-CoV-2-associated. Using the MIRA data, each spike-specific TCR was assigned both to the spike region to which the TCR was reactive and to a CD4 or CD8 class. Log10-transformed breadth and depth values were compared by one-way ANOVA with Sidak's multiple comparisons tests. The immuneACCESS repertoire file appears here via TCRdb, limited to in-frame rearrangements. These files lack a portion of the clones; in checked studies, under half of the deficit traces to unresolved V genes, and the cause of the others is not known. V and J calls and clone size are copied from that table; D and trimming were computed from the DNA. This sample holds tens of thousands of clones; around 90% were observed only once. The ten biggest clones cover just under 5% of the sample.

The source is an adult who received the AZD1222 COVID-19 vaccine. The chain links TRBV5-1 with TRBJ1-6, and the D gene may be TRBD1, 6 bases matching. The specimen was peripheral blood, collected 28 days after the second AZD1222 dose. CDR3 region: CASSLRLGAADSPLHF. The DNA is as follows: TGCGCCAGCAGCTTGCGATTGGGGGCGGCGGATTCACCCCTCCACTTT. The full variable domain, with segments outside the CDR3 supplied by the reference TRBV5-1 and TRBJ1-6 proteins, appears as KAGVTQTPRYLIKTRGQQVTLSCSPISGHRSVSWYQQTPGQGLQFLFEYFSETQRNKGNFPGRFSGRQFSNSRSEMNVSTLELGDSALYLCASSLRLGAADSPLHFGNGTRLTVT.